The 3 T cell receptor beta chains reported below all come from one sample, sequenced in a study of early T cells in non-severe SARS-CoV-2 infection. Each CDR3 protein is one row after TCRdb ran MiXCR on the 5' RACE reads. Altogether 50,000 to 60,000 distinct CDR3 sequences are present, around 8.6% being singletons, with the ten largest covering more than 3%. The sample here was whole blood, taken at baseline. Receptor source: an adult who was a healthcare worker with PCR-confirmed SARS-CoV-2 infection or an uninfected control (not recorded which).

This clonotype has a handful of counts. This sequence joins TRBV20-1 and TRBJ1-5; D ambiguous. From germline, CDR1 is DFQATT and CDR2 SNEGSKA (reference sequence). The CDR3 has 14 amino acids. V lost 3 bases to trimming and J lost 9 bases, with 18 bases between them. The CDR3 reads CSAREGGNLGPQHF. CDR3 bases: TGCAGTGCTAGGGAGGGAGGGAACCTAGGGCCCCAGCATTTT.

This clonotype was seen a few times. The chain has TRBV6-5 and TRBJ2-2; tentatively, D is TRBD2 (6 bases). The ends were cut back, 6 bases at V and 0 bases at J, with 11 bases in the middle. From germline, CDR1 is MNHEY and CDR2 SVGAGI. CDR3 length equals 15 residues. The CDR3 spells CASSRRAANTGELFF. The CDR3 DNA is TGTGCCAGCAGCAGGAGGGCGGCGAACACCGGGGAGCTGTTTTTT.

CDR3 DNA sequence: TGCGCCAGCAGGGGACTAGCAGGGGACAATGAGCAGTTCTTC. Protein product: CASRGLAGDNEQFF. The gene calls are TRBV4-1 and TRBJ2-1; 9 bases map to TRBD2. The CDR3 runs 14 residues. Unmatched junction bases numbered 5, after V lost 6 bases and J lost 5 bases. Germline values: CDR1 MGHRA, CDR2 YSYEKL.